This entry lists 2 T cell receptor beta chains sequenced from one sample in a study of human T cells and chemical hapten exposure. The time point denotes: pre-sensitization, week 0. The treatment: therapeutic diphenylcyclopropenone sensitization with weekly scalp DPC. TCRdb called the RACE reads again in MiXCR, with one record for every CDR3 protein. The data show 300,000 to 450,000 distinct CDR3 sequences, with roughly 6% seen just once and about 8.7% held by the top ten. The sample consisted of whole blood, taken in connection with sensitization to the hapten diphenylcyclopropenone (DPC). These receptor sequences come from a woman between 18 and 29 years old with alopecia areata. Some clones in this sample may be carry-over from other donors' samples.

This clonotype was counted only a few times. The CDR3 region is CASRSGPRPTDTQYF. As DNA, the CDR3 is TGTGCCAGCAGATCGGGACCCCGCCCCACAGATACGCAGTATTTT. V is TRBV6-2 or TRBV6-3 and J is TRBJ2-3; D might be TRBD1 or TRBD2, each matching 5 bases. There are 15 residues in the CDR3. The V gene lost 6 bases and the J gene lost 2 bases, with 15 bases spanning the gap. Germline CDR1 reads MNHEY; CDR2 reads SVGEGT.

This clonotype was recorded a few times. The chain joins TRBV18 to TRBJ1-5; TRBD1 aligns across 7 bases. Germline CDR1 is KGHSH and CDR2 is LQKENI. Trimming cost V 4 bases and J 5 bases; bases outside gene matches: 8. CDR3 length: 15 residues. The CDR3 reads CASSQAKGADQPQHF. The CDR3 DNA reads TGTGCCAGCTCACAGGCTAAGGGGGCGGATCAGCCCCAGCATTTT.